These 22 T cell receptor beta chains were all obtained from the same sample, sequenced in a study of T-cell memory formation after mild COVID-19. MiXCR, run by TCRdb on the 5' RACE reads, gives a single entry per CDR3 protein. This table has approximately 500,000 distinct CDR3 sequences, around a quarter appearing once. The sequencing input was PBMCs or a T cell subset sorted from them (not recorded which). These receptors were collected from an adult woman who had mild COVID-19 (a few samples of this study predate the infection). Cell type and time point are not known.

This clonotype was picked up many times. CDR3 in DNA: TGCGCCAGCAGCCAAGACCCACTAGCGGGAAGCACAGATACGCAGTATTTT. Its protein is CASSQDPLAGSTDTQYF. The chain links TRBV4-3 to TRBJ2-3; TRBD2 agrees at 10 bases. The CDR3 loop spans 17 amino acids. The ends lost 0 bases at V and 0 bases at J; junction bases unmatched: 3. Germline-derived CDR1 and CDR2 are LGHNA and YSLEER.

This clonotype was recorded a few times. V usage is TRBV20-1 and J usage is TRBJ1-1; no clear D gene. Trimming left V 0 bases short and J 0 bases short, with 5 bases between. In germline, CDR1 is DFQATT, CDR2 SNEGSKA (reference sequence). The CDR3 extends over 13 amino acids. For the CDR3, the DNA is TGCAGTGCTAGAGATTCAGTGAACACTGAAGCTTTCTTT. It encodes CSARDSVNTEAFF.

This clonotype was counted between two and nine times. The rearrangement joins TRBV20-1 to TRBJ1-2, with 8 nucleotides matching TRBD1. CDR3 size: 12 residues. Germline V gives CDR1 DFQATT, CDR2 SNEGSKA (reference sequence). V lost 3 bases to trimming and J lost 8 bases; unmatched junction nucleotides: 5. CDR3 sequence reads: CSASSDRGGYTF. The CDR3 DNA sequence: TGCAGTGCTAGTAGTGACAGGGGAGGCTACACCTTC.

This clonotype was recorded a few times. The V gene is TRBV2, the J gene TRBJ2-3, with 14 bases identical to TRBD2. The J segment lost 8 bases and the V segment lost 5 bases, leaving 12 bases of the junction unmatched. The CDR3 is 17 residues long. Germline CDR1 is SNHLY and CDR2 is FYNNEI. DNA of the CDR3: TGTGCCAGCAGTCCCCCGAAGGGACTAGCGGGAGAAGGTACGCAGTATTTT. Translating gives CASSPPKGLAGEGTQYF.

The V and J genes are TRBV5-6 and TRBJ2-1; 7 bases agree with TRBD2. The CDR3 sequence is 15 residues long. V trimming: 4 bases; J trimming: 1 base; junction bases outside the gene matches: 5. In germline, CDR1 is SGHDT, CDR2 YYEEEE. The CDR3 DNA is TGTGCCAGCAGCGGGTGGGGACTATCCTACAATGAGCAGTTCTTC. Translated, it gives CASSGWGLSYNEQFF.

V usage is TRBV19 and J usage is TRBJ2-5; 12 bases match TRBD2. Germline CDR1 and CDR2: LNHDA and SQIVND (reference sequence). The V and J ends lost 7 bases and 5 bases, in that order; junction bases with no gene match: 8. CDR3 length: 15 amino acids. The CDR3 nucleotides are TGTGCCAGTATGACTAGCGGGAGTGTTGGGGAGACCCAGTACTTC. This translates into CASMTSGSVGETQYF.

A few counts support this clonotype. The chain links TRBV5-1 to TRBJ2-7, with D perhaps TRBD1 (5 bases). The CDR3 covers 13 residues. V lost 3 bases, J lost 6 bases, and 13 bases lay in between. Germline V gene lookup returns CDR1 SGHRS and CDR2 YFSETQ. The CDR3 region has the DNA TGCGCCAGCAGCTCAAAACAGGTGGGCGAGCAGTACTTC. Translating gives CASSSKQVGEQYF.

This clonotype was recorded a few times. V and J are TRBV12-3 or TRBV12-4 and TRBJ2-7; 10 nucleotides agree with TRBD2. Losses at the gene ends were 8 bases for V and 3 bases for J; bases not matched to a gene: 7. This CDR3 comprises 14 residues. The CDR3 here is CASAGGLADYEQYF. Here the CDR3 DNA reads TGTGCCAGCGCCGGCGGACTAGCGGACTACGAGCAGTACTTC.

The chain has TRBV24-1 and TRBJ2-1; D not certain. Looked up from germline, CDR1 is KGHDR and CDR2 is SFDVKD. The V end was cut by 1 base, the J end by 9 bases, with 9 bases between. The length of the CDR3 is 13 residues. The CDR3 DNA reads TGTGCCACCAGTGATTTTATTAAGGGTGAGCAGTTCTTC. This encodes CATSDFIKGEQFF.

V and J are TRBV6-5 and TRBJ2-1, with 11 bases matching TRBD2. With V trimmed by 4 bases and J by 9 bases, 11 bases remained unmatched. CDR3 length: 16 amino acids. Germline V gene data show CDR1 as MNHEY and CDR2 as SVGAGI. Here the CDR3 DNA reads TGTGCCAGCAGTTCCAGTGTAGCGGGAGGGCGGGGTGAGCAGTTCTTC. Amino acids: CASSSSVAGGRGEQFF.

This clonotype was recorded many times. The chain joins TRBV12-3 or TRBV12-4 to TRBJ2-7; 12 bases are shared with TRBD2. J was trimmed by 5 bases and V by 5 bases; bases with no gene match: 4. This CDR3 comprises 14 residues. The CDR3 protein is CASSPRLAGDEQYF. CDR3 DNA: TGTGCCAGCAGTCCTCGACTAGCGGGAGACGAGCAGTACTTC.

This clonotype was seen only a few times. This chain connects TRBV7-2 to TRBJ1-2; no reliable D call. The ends were cut back, 1 base at V and 8 bases at J, with 17 bases in the middle. The germline V gene has CDR1 SGHTA and CDR2 FQGNSA. This CDR3 region has 15 residues. The CDR3 region has the DNA TGTGCCAGCAGCTTAGTTAGGGTCCCCCGTGGGGGCTACACCTTC. Translated, it gives CASSLVRVPRGGYTF.

This clonotype was detected ten times or more. The V and J genes are TRBV3-1 and TRBJ2-3; 9 bases are a match to TRBD1. Germline V gene lookup returns CDR1 LGHDT and CDR2 YNNKEL (reference sequence). CDR3 length equals 15 residues. V shed 5 bases and J 6 bases; nucleotides not matched to a gene: 9. The CDR3 protein is CASSIRDRAHDTQYF. The CDR3 DNA reads as TGTGCCAGCAGCATACGGGACAGGGCGCACGATACGCAGTATTTT.

The chain employs TRBV6-6 and TRBJ2-3; D gene ambiguous. Trimming took 2 bases from V and 4 from J, leaving 13 bases between them. The germline V gene has CDR1 MNHNY and CDR2 SVGAGI (reference sequence). The CDR3 consists of 15 residues. In nucleotides, the CDR3 is TGTGCCAGCAGTTACCGGTCAAGCCCCTCAGATACGCAGTATTTT. It encodes CASSYRSSPSDTQYF.

The chain employs TRBV12-3 or TRBV12-4 and TRBJ1-3; D may be TRBD1 (6 bases). The V end lost 8 bases, the J end lost 1 base, and 12 bases lay between the germline ends. The CDR3 has 14 amino acids. The CDR3 DNA reads TGTGCCAGCCTTCTCGGGACATCTGGAAACACCATATATTTT. Amino acids: CASLLGTSGNTIYF.

A single count supports this clonotype. J is TRBJ2-7 and V is TRBV5-1, with 8 bases lining up with TRBD2. Germline V gene lookup returns CDR1 SGHRS and CDR2 YFSETQ. The ends lost 4 bases at V and 1 base at J; junction bases unmatched: 7. The CDR3 has 15 residues. The CDR3 loop is CASSRGGGSSYEQYF. The CDR3 nucleotides are TGCGCCAGCAGCCGGGGCGGGGGGTCTTCCTACGAGCAGTACTTC. The variable domain in full, with the rest retrieved from reference TRBV5-1 and TRBJ2-7, is KAGVTQTPRYLIKTRGQQVTLSCSPISGHRSVSWYQQTPGQGLQFLFEYFSETQRNKGNFPGRFSGRQFSNSRSEMNVSTLELGDSALYLCASSRGGGSSYEQYFGPGTRLTVT.

The sample holds a few counts of this clonotype. V and J are TRBV12-3 or TRBV12-4 and TRBJ1-5; 11 nucleotides agree with TRBD1. The CDR3 contains 17 residues. J was trimmed by 1 base and V by 3 bases; bases with no gene match: 5. In nucleotides, the CDR3 is TGTGCCAGCAGTTTGGGACAGGGGGTACTCAGCAATCAGCCCCAGCATTTT. Its protein product is CASSLGQGVLSNQPQHF.

The J gene is TRBJ1-3, the V gene TRBV7-2, with D possibly matching TRBD1 (5 bases). The germline V and J ends were trimmed by 5 bases and 3 bases, with 11 bases remaining between them. CDR3 size: 14 residues. Germline V gives CDR1 SGHTA, CDR2 FQGNSA. This CDR3 is CASSRPDSGNTIYF. The CDR3 DNA sequence: TGTGCCAGCAGCCGACCCGACAGTGGAAACACCATATATTTT.

This clonotype has more than one count but fewer than ten. This CDR3 reads CASSPDGGVSPLHF. The CDR3 nucleotides are TGTGCCAGCTCACCAGACGGGGGGGTTTCACCCCTCCACTTT. The chain couples TRBV18 to TRBJ1-6, with a weak D call TRBD1 (5 bases). Germline loops: CDR1 KGHSH, CDR2 LQKENI. This CDR3 contains 14 residues. V dropped 2 bases and J dropped 9 bases, with 11 bases sitting between them.

The sample holds a few counts of this clonotype. The chain carries TRBV30 and TRBJ2-5; D is uncertain. The CDR3 loop spans 11 amino acids. V lost 6 bases and J 2 bases, leaving 7 bases between the germline ends. Per the germline V gene, CDR1 is GTSNPN and CDR2 is SVGIG (reference sequence). The CDR3 DNA reads TGTGCCTGTGCTCCTCAAGAGACCCAGTACTTC. It yields the protein CACAPQETQYF.

This clonotype turned up a few times. V gene TRBV5-4 combines with J gene TRBJ2-1; perhaps TRBD2 as D (5 bases). V lost 2 bases and J 8 bases, leaving 11 bases between the germline ends. The CDR3 totals 13 residues. CDR1 and CDR2 from the germline V gene are SGHNT and YYREEE (reference sequence). CDR3 protein: CASSFEPGDEQFF. In DNA form, the CDR3 reads TGTGCCAGCAGCTTCGAACCCGGGGATGAGCAGTTCTTC. Variable domain in full (rest from reference TRBV5-4 and TRBJ2-1): ETGVTQSPTHLIKTRGQQVTLRCSSQSGHNTVSWYQQALGQGPQFIFQYYREEENGRGNFPPRFSGLQFPNYSSELNVNALELDDSALYLCASSFEPGDEQFFGPGTRLTVL.

This clonotype appeared a few times. The V and J genes are TRBV12-3 or TRBV12-4 and TRBJ2-7; maybe TRBD2 (5 bases). The V gene lost 8 bases and the J gene lost 2 bases, with 13 bases spanning the gap. The CDR3 spans 13 residues. CDR3 DNA sequence: TGTGCCAGCGGTGGGCGGGCCACCTACGAGCAGTACTTC. It encodes CASGGRATYEQYF.